This T cell receptor beta chain was identified in a study of human T cells and chemical hapten exposure. As for the study in general: Mainly, slight library volume differences in the pool made TCR yields vary. The study, taken as a whole, reports: After DPC sensitization, TCRs above 1 in 1000 frequency showed no change.

Separate cDNA molecules received unique molecular identifiers, which the library attached to them. Original data processing: Sequenced samples showed a median of around 93,000 TCRs each, with counts running from roughly 23,000 to 700,000. TCRdb fed the RACE reads into MiXCR, producing one record per CDR3 protein. TCRdb, not the authors, supplied the V and J calls. Altogether some 78,000 distinct CDR3 sequences are present, roughly 8.7% being singletons, with the ten largest covering 1.5%. CDR3 size: 17 residues. This clonotype has a count of ten or more. The antigen is not known. Sample time point: healthy volunteer bleed at 6 weeks. The study extracted total RNA from unfractionated whole blood.

The receptor was derived from a male donor in good health. Some clones in this sample may be carry-over from other donors' samples. The sequencing sample was made of whole blood. The V gene is TRBV21-1, the J gene TRBJ2-7; no DNA check was done on the table's D call, TRBD1. TRBV21-1 is annotated as a pseudogene. This CDR3 reads CASSKGTGGLGSYEQYF. Here the CDR3 DNA reads TGTGCCAGCAGCAAGGGGACAGGGGGGCTGGGCTCCTACGAGCAGTACTTC.